The rows below give T cell receptor beta chains drawn from one sample of a study of beta chain features in type 1 diabetes. Sequencing was performed with immunoSEQ multiplex PCR; in TCRdb, only in-frame clones are kept and a portion is missing. The table records hundreds of thousands of clones, approximately 11% of them present only once. The sample consisted of naive CD4+ T cells from blood. The receptors shown here come from a woman aged 25-40 years in good health. CDR3s include the opening cysteine and the closing phenylalanine or tryptophan. Fields, in order: clone size, J gene, V gene, D gene, CDR3 DNA, CDR3 protein. A D gene is named only where the DNA matches it firmly. Size values are once, few and many counts, or a class for expanded clones, and some rows have none.

clone size: few
J gene: TRBJ2-3
V gene: TRBV28
D gene: NA
CDR3 DNA: TGTGCCAGCAGCGATACAGGGCCCGGGACGGGGCAGTATTTT
CDR3 protein: CASSDTGPGTGQYF

clone size: NA
J gene: TRBJ1-2
V gene: TRBV20-1
D gene: TRBD1
CDR3 DNA: TGCAGTGCCACAGGGGGGGGTGGCTACACCTTC
CDR3 protein: CSATGGGGYTF

clone size: NA
J gene: TRBJ2-1
V gene: TRBV6-5
D gene: NA
CDR3 DNA: TGTGCCAGCAGTTACGGTAGCGTGCAGTTCTTC
CDR3 protein: CASSYGSVQFF

clone size: NA
J gene: TRBJ1-3
V gene: TRBV29-1
D gene: TRBD1
CDR3 DNA: TGCAGCGCCCAGGGGGCCCCCTCTGGAAACACCATATATTTT
CDR3 protein: CSAQGAPSGNTIYF

clone size: NA
J gene: TRBJ1-1
V gene: TRBV19
D gene: NA
CDR3 DNA: TGTGCCAGTAGTCGGCAGGGGCGTATGAACACTGAAGCTTTCTTT
CDR3 protein: CASSRQGRMNTEAFF

clone size: NA
J gene: TRBJ2-2
V gene: TRBV5-1
D gene: NA
CDR3 DNA: TGCGCCAGCAGCTTTTTTCCAGGGTCCCCCGGGGAGCTGTTTTTT
CDR3 protein: CASSFFPGSPGELFF

clone size: NA
J gene: TRBJ1-2
V gene: TRBV7-8
D gene: TRBD1
CDR3 DNA: TGTGCCAGCAGCGATCGGACAGGGGAAGATGGCTACACCTTC
CDR3 protein: CASSDRTGEDGYTF

clone size: few
J gene: TRBJ2-1
V gene: TRBV7-2
D gene: NA
CDR3 DNA: TGTGCCAGCAGCCCTGCGGGTAGCTCCTACAATGAGCAGTTCTTC
CDR3 protein: CASSPAGSSYNEQFF

clone size: few
J gene: TRBJ2-3
V gene: TRBV7-2
D gene: NA
CDR3 DNA: TGTGCCAGCAGCCCCCGGGACTCGACCTCAGATACGCAGTATTTT
CDR3 protein: CASSPRDSTSDTQYF

clone size: few
J gene: TRBJ2-1
V gene: TRBV5-1
D gene: TRBD2
CDR3 DNA: TGCGCCAGCAGCTTGTCGGCGGGAGGAGGGAATGAGCAGTTCTTC
CDR3 protein: CASSLSAGGGNEQFF

clone size: few
J gene: TRBJ2-1
V gene: TRBV6-5
D gene: TRBD1
CDR3 DNA: TGTGCCAGCACCAAAACGAGGGACAGGGTAAATGAGCAGTTCTTC
CDR3 protein: CASTKTRDRVNEQFF

clone size: few
J gene: TRBJ1-5
V gene: TRBV18
D gene: TRBD1
CDR3 DNA: TGTGCCAGCTCACCTCTACAGGGGGCGAATCAGCCCCAGCATTTT
CDR3 protein: CASSPLQGANQPQHF

clone size: NA
J gene: TRBJ2-7
V gene: TRBV15
D gene: NA
CDR3 DNA: TGTGCCACCAGCAGAGATCAGTACAGTGTAGAGCTACTAGCCCCCCCGAGCTACGAGCAGTACTTC
CDR3 protein: CATSRDQYSVELLAPPSYEQYF

clone size: NA
J gene: TRBJ2-2
V gene: TRBV9
D gene: TRBD2
CDR3 DNA: TGTGCCAGCAGCGTAGGGCTAGCGGGAGGCACCGGGGAGCTGTTTTTT
CDR3 protein: CASSVGLAGGTGELFF

clone size: few
J gene: TRBJ2-1
V gene: TRBV25-1
D gene: TRBD2
CDR3 DNA: TGTGCCAGCCGAGCGGGAGGATCTTACAATGAGCAGTTCTTC
CDR3 protein: CASRAGGSYNEQFF

clone size: few
J gene: TRBJ2-1
V gene: TRBV9
D gene: TRBD2
CDR3 DNA: TGTGCCAGCAGCGTAGTAAGCGGGAGGGCCGATGAGCAGTTCTTC
CDR3 protein: CASSVVSGRADEQFF

clone size: NA
J gene: TRBJ2-1
V gene: TRBV28
D gene: TRBD1
CDR3 DNA: TGTGCCAGCAGATCGCCGGGACAGAAGAATGAGCAGTTCTTC
CDR3 protein: CASRSPGQKNEQFF